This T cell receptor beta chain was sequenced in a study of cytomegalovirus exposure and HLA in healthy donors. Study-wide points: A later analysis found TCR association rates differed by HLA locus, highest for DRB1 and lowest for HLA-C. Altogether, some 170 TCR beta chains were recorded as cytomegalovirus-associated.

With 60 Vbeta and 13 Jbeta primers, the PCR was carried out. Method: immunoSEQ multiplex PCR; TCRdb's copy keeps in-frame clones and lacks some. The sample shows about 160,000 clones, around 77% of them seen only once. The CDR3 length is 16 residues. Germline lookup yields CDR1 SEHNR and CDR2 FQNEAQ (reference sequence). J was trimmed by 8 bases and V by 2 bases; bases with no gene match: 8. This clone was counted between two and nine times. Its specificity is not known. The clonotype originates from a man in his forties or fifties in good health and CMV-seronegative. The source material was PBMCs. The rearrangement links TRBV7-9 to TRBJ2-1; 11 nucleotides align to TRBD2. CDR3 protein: CASSLSTSGSGDEQFF. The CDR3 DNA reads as TGTGCCAGCAGCTTAAGCACTAGCGGGAGCGGAGATGAGCAGTTCTTC.